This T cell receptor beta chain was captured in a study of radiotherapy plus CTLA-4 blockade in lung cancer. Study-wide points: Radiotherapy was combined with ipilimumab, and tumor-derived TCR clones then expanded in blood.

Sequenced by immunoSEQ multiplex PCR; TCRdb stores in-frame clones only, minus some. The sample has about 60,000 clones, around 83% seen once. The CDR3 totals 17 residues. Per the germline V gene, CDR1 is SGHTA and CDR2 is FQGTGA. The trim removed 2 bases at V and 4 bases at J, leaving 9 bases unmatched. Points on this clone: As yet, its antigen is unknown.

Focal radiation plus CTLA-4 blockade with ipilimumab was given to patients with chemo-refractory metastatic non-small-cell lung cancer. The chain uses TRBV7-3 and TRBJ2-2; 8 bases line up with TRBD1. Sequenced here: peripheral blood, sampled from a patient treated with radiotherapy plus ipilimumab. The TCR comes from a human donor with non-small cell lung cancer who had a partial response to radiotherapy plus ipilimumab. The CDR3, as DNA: TGTGCCAGCAGCTTACGAAGGACAGGGACAACCACCGGGGAGCTGTTTTTT. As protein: CASSLRRTGTTTGELFF.